The clone carrying this T cell receptor (beta chain) was seen only a few times. This specimen belongs to a study of cytomegalovirus exposure and HLA in healthy donors. PCR amplification relied on 60 Vbeta primers (plus 13 Jbeta primers). The protocol was immunoSEQ multiplex PCR, while the TCRdb copy is restricted to in-frame clones and leaves out a portion. The table records more than 150,000 clones, approximately 88% of them present only once. Germline trimming cut 0 bases from V and 1 base from J; bases unmatched to any gene: 7. Germline CDR1 is SGDLS and CDR2 is YYNGEE. CDR3 length: 18 residues. The J gene is TRBJ2-1, the V gene TRBV9; 10 bases match TRBD1. This sequence was found in a boy aged 5 to 17 in good health and CMV-seronegative. The sample taken for sequencing was PBMCs. The CDR3 DNA reads as TGTGCCAGCAGCGTAGGTTTGTTGGGACAGGGGTCCTACAATGAGCAGTTCTTC. Its protein is CASSVGLLGQGSYNEQFF.